This T cell receptor (beta chain) was captured in a study of a mutant IDH1 vaccine in newly diagnosed glioma. Profiling relied on immunoSEQ multiplex PCR, and the TCRdb table lists in-frame clones only, not all of them. The repertoire has some 31,000 clones, more than 70% of them found once; the top ten carry around 8%. Details on this clone: Its matching antigen is unknown.

CDR1 and CDR2 from the germline V gene are SGHRS and YFSETQ. V dropped 1 base and J dropped 4 bases, with 6 bases sitting between them. This CDR3 is 12 amino acids long. Time point: week 23, last vaccination. Each dose delivered 300 ug of mutant IDH1 20-mer peptide subcutaneously with imiquimod. The material was PBMCs, obtained from a glioma patient whose treatment included an IDH1 peptide vaccine. The source of this sequence is a woman between 18 and 29 years old with glioma. This chain links TRBV5-1 with TRBJ2-7; no clear D. CDR3 in DNA: TGCGCCAGCAGCTTGAGTCAGTACGAGCAGTACTTC. Protein product: CASSLSQYEQYF.